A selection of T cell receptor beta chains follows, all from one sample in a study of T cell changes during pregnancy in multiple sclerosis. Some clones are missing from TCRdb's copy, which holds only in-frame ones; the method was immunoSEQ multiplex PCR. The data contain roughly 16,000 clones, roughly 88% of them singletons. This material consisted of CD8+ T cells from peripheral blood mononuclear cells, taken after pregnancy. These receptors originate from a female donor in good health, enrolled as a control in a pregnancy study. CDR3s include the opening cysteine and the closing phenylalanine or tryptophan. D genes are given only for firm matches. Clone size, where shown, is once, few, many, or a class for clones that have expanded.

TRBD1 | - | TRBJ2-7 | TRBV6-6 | CASSFGTGGEQYF | TGTGCCAGCAGTTTCGGGACAGGGGGCGAGCAGTACTTC
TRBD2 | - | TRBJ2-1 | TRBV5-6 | CASSLKIARLASDNEQFF | TGTGCCAGCAGCTTAAAGATCGCGAGACTAGCGTCCGACAATGAGCAGTTCTTC
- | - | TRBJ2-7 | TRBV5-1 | CASSRQSDLFYEQYF | TGCGCCAGCAGCCGACAGTCCGACCTCTTCTACGAGCAGTACTTC
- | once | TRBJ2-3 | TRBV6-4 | CASSDLGGRDTDTQYF | TGTGCCAGCAGTGACTTGGGCGGGCGTGACACAGATACGCAGTATTTT
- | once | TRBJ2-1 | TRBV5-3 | CARSLSTYNEQFF | TGTGCCAGAAGTTTGAGTACATACAATGAGCAGTTCTTC
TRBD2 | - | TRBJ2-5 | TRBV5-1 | CASSVGLAGVGETQYF | TGCGCCAGCAGCGTGGGACTAGCGGGAGTGGGAGAGACCCAGTACTTC
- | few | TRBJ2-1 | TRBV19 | CASSIGLSSYNEQFF | TGTGCCAGTAGTATAGGACTGAGCTCCTACAATGAGCAGTTCTTC
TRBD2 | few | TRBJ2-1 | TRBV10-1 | CASSEREGTYNEQFF | TGCGCCAGCAGTGAGCGGGAGGGGACCTACAATGAGCAGTTCTTC
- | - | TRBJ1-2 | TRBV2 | CASSEDGAGARGYTF | TGTGCCAGCAGTGAAGATGGGGCAGGGGCGCGCGGCTACACCTTC
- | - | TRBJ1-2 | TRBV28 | CASSLGQAYGYTF | TGTGCCAGCAGTTTAGGCCAGGCCTATGGCTACACCTTC
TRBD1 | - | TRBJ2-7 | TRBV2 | CASLLGQGYPYEQYF | TGTGCCAGCCTCCTGGGACAGGGTTACCCCTACGAGCAGTACTTC
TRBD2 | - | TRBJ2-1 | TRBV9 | CASSETSGRVIDEQFF | TGTGCCAGCAGCGAGACTAGCGGGAGAGTAATTGATGAGCAGTTCTTC
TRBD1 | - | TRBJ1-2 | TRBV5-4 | CASSLDATGGVSGYTF | TGTGCCAGCAGCTTGGATGCGACAGGGGGTGTGAGCGGCTACACCTTC
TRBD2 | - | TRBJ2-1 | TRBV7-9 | CASSPPSGRRNEQFF | TGTGCCAGCAGTCCTCCTAGCGGAAGACGCAATGAGCAGTTCTTC
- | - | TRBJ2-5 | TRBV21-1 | CASRPQLAQPKEETQYF | TGTGCCAGCAGGCCCCAGCTTGCACAGCCGAAAGAAGAGACCCAGTACTTC
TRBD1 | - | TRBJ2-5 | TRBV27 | CASSLIWTGTETQYF | TGTGCCAGCAGCCTAATCTGGACAGGGACGGAGACCCAGTACTTC
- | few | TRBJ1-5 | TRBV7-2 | CASSLGSAAQPQHF | TGTGCCAGCAGCTTAGGCAGCGCGGCCCAGCCCCAGCATTTT
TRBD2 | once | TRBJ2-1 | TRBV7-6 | CASSPTSGGAFEQFF | TGTGCCAGCAGCCCAACTAGCGGGGGGGCCTTTGAGCAGTTCTTC
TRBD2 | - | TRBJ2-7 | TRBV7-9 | CASSSPTSGNYEQYF | TGTGCCAGCAGCTCCCCGACTAGCGGGAACTACGAGCAGTACTTC
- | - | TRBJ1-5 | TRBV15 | CAALQKICYQPQHF | TGTGCCGCCTTACAGAAAATCTGCTATCAGCCCCAGCATTTT
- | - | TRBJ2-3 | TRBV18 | CASSPPLRTTGLSSTDTQYF | TGTGCCAGCTCACCACCTTTGAGGACGACAGGCTTATCTAGCACAGATACGCAGTATTTT
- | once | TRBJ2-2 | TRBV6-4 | CASRYSTGELFF | TGTGCCAGCAGATACAGCACCGGGGAGCTGTTTTTT
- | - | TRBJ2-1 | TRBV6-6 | CASSYSPSSSYNEQFF | TGTGCCAGCAGTTACTCCCCCTCCAGCTCCTACAATGAGCAGTTCTTC
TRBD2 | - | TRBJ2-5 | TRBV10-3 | CAISEASGGEETQYF | TGTGCCATCAGTGAAGCTAGCGGGGGCGAAGAGACCCAGTACTTC
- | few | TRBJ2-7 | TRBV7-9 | CASSPTGIPYEQYF | TGTGCCAGCAGCCCAACAGGAATACCCTACGAGCAGTACTTC
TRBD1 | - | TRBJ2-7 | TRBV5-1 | CASSLVTGTESYEQYF | TGCGCCAGCAGCTTGGTTACGGGGACAGAGTCCTACGAGCAGTACTTC
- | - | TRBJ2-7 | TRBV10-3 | CANRNPQGYEQYF | TGTGCCAACCGAAACCCACAGGGATACGAGCAGTACTTC
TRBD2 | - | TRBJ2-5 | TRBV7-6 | CASSLEGRGETQYF | TGTGCCAGCAGCTTAGAGGGGAGGGGAGAGACCCAGTACTTC
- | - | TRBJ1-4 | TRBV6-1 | CASSDAREFNEKLFF | TGTGCCAGCAGTGACGCCCGGGAATTTAATGAAAAACTGTTTTTT
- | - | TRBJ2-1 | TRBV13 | CASSPLSEQFF | TGTGCCAGCAGCCCGCTCAGTGAGCAGTTCTTC
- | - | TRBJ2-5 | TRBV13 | CASRTRGGGETQYF | TGTGCCAGCAGAACTAGGGGGGGCGGGGAGACCCAGTACTTC
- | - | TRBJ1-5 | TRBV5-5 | CASSFGQGGQPQHF | TGTGCCAGCAGCTTCGGGCAGGGTGGCCAGCCCCAGCATTTT
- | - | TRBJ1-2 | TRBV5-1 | CASSSPGTHYGYTF | TGCGCCAGCAGCAGCCCCGGGACACATTATGGCTACACCTTC
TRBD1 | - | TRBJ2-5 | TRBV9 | CASSARRGTGRETQYF | TGTGCCAGCAGCGCCAGGAGGGGGACAGGGCGGGAGACCCAGTACTTC
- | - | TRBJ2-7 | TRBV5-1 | CASSLATGTYEQYF | TGCGCCAGCAGCTTGGCCACAGGCACCTACGAGCAGTACTTC
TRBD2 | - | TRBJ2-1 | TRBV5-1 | CASRLAGYNNEQFF | TGCGCCAGCAGGCTAGCGGGTTACAACAATGAGCAGTTCTTC
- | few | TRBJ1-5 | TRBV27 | CASSLSRESQPQHF | TGTGCCAGCAGTTTATCGAGGGAGTCTCAGCCCCAGCATTTT
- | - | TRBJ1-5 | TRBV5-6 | CASSFGDTGQPQHF | TGTGCCAGCAGCTTTGGGGACACCGGACAGCCCCAGCATTTT
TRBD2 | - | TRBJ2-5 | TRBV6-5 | CASSSLTSGRQETQYF | TGTGCCAGCAGTTCCTTGACTAGCGGGAGGCAAGAGACCCAGTACTTC
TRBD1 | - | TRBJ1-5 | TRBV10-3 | CATLGTDSNQPQHF | TGTGCCACGTTAGGGACAGACAGCAATCAGCCCCAGCATTTT
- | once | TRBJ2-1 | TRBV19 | CASSIAPGLASPSYNEQFF | TGTGCCAGTAGTATTGCCCCCGGTCTAGCGTCCCCCTCCTACAATGAGCAGTTCTTC
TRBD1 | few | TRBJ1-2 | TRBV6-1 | CASSEQAGGADGYTF | TGTGCCAGCAGTGAACAAGCAGGGGGAGCGGATGGCTACACCTTC
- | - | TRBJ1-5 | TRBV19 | CASSIDREYSNQPQHF | TGTGCCAGTAGTATAGATCGGGAGTATAGCAATCAGCCCCAGCATTTT
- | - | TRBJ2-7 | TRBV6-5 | CASSSLYEQYF | TGTGCCAGCAGTTCCCTCTACGAGCAGTACTTC
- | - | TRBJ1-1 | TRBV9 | CASSPRRVRGTEAFF | TGTGCCAGCAGCCCCCGAAGGGTCCGGGGCACTGAAGCTTTCTTT
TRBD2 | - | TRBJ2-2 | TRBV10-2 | CASSAPLAGGPTGELFF | TGCGCCAGCAGCGCCCCTTTAGCGGGGGGGCCAACCGGGGAGCTGTTTTTT
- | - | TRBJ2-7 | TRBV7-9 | CASGTHEQYF | TGTGCCAGCGGCACGCACGAGCAGTACTTC
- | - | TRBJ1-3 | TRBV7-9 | CASSLALGTGNTIYF | TGTGCCAGCAGCTTAGCGCTCGGTACTGGAAACACCATATATTTT
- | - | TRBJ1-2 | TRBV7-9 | CASSHGSPYGYTF | TGTGCCAGCAGCCACGGGTCCCCCTATGGCTACACCTTC
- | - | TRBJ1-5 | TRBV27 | CASSLRGLSNQPQHF | TGTGCCAGCAGTTTAAGAGGGCTAAGCAATCAGCCCCAGCATTTT
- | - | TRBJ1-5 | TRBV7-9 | CASSLEEGRAQHF | TGTGCCAGCAGCTTAGAAGAGGGCCGGGCCCAGCATTTT
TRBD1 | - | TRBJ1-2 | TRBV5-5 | CASSLIGTDYGYTF | TGTGCCAGCAGCTTGATCGGGACAGACTATGGCTACACCTTC